The 28 T cell receptor beta chains below come from one sample, sequenced in a study of OX40 agonist ivuxolimab in advanced cancers. Clones were sequenced by immunoSEQ multiplex PCR, and TCRdb holds only the in-frame ones, with some missing. The sample lists 45,000 to 60,000 clones; roughly 90% were seen once. The source material was CD4+ or CD8+ T cells sorted from blood, sampled in a trial of the OX40 agonist ivuxolimab. These receptors all stem from an adult with an advanced solid tumor such as melanoma, head and neck, liver or kidney cancer.

This clone was picked up a small number of times. V usage is TRBV2 and J usage is TRBJ2-1, with D possibly being TRBD2 (5 bases). This CDR3 has 16 amino acids. Trimming stripped 4 bases from V and 2 bases from J, with 15 bases between. CDR1 and CDR2 (germline): SNHLY, FYNNEI. The CDR3 region is CASSAIEGEAYNEQFF. CDR3 coding DNA: TGTGCCAGCAGTGCCATTGAGGGCGAAGCCTACAATGAGCAGTTCTTC.

This chain joins TRBV27 and TRBJ2-5, with D unresolved. The CDR3 sequence is 13 residues long. The germline V and J ends were trimmed by 6 bases and 5 bases, with 13 bases remaining between them. Germline CDR1 and CDR2: MNHEY and SMNVEV (reference sequence). The CDR3 nucleotides read TGTGCCAGCAGCCTGTGGGAAGGGGAGACCCAGTACTTC. Its translation: CASSLWEGETQYF.

V usage is TRBV28 and J usage is TRBJ2-2; D might be TRBD1 (5 bases). CDR1 is MDHEN, CDR2 SYDVKM, per germline. This CDR3 has 14 residues. The V gene lost 0 bases and the J gene lost 6 bases, with 8 bases spanning the gap. This CDR3 reads CASSLWSTAGELFF. The CDR3 DNA reads as TGTGCCAGCAGTTTATGGTCGACAGCCGGGGAGCTGTTTTTT.

The CDR3 bases are TGCGCCAGCAGCTCAGGTTACACTGAAGCTTTCTTT. This encodes CASSSGYTEAFF. The rearrangement joins TRBV5-1 to TRBJ1-1; unclear D gene. The CDR3 has 12 amino acids. V shed 3 bases and J shed 3 bases, with 6 bases lying between them. Germline V gives CDR1 SGHRS, CDR2 YFSETQ.

This rearrangement joins TRBV13 to TRBJ1-2, with D uncertain. This CDR3 has 12 amino acids. Germline CDR1 is PRHDT and CDR2 is FYEKMQ (reference sequence). Deletions cut 6 bases from V and 6 bases from J, with 11 bases between. The CDR3 here is CASRSTVHGYTF. DNA for the CDR3: TGTGCCAGCAGGTCGACTGTTCATGGCTACACCTTC.

The J gene is TRBJ2-5, the V gene TRBV10-2; 11 bases align to TRBD2. Germline V gene lookup returns CDR1 WSHSY and CDR2 SAAADI. V dropped 5 bases and J dropped 4; count of bases not matched to a gene: 6. The CDR3 consists of 15 residues. CDR3 region: CASSLTSGGTETQYF. The CDR3 nucleotides read TGCGCCAGCAGTTTAACTAGCGGGGGCACAGAGACCCAGTACTTC.

This clone was seen only once. This sequence joins TRBV30 and TRBJ2-7, with D uncertain. V lost 0 bases and J 7 bases, leaving 4 bases between the germline ends. In germline, CDR1 is GTSNPN, CDR2 SVGIG (reference sequence). CDR3 length: 10 residues. The CDR3 sequence is CAWSVGEQYF. The CDR3 nucleotides are TGTGCCTGGAGTGTTGGAGAGCAGTACTTC.

This clone was found once. The chain carries TRBV5-1 and TRBJ1-5; TRBD1 agrees at 8 bases. Trimming cost V 4 bases and J 3 bases; bases outside gene matches: 3. CDR1 and CDR2 from the germline V gene are SGHRS and YFSETQ. The CDR3 sequence is 14 residues long. This CDR3 is CASSVGQANQPQHF. CDR3 DNA: TGCGCCAGCAGCGTGGGACAGGCCAATCAGCCCCAGCATTTT. The complete variable domain, with remaining parts taken from reference TRBV5-1 and TRBJ1-5, reads KAGVTQTPRYLIKTRGQQVTLSCSPISGHRSVSWYQQTPGQGLQFLFEYFSETQRNKGNFPGRFSGRQFSNSRSEMNVSTLELGDSALYLCASSVGQANQPQHFGDGTRLSIL.

This chain uses TRBV10-2 with TRBJ2-3, with TRBD2 as a possible D gene (6 bases). This CDR3 has 18 amino acids. Germline CDR1 is WSHSY and CDR2 is SAAADI. V dropped 0 bases and J dropped 0 bases, with 16 bases sitting between them. The CDR3 sequence is CASSESKGGAVSTDTQYF. Written as DNA, the CDR3 is TGCGCCAGCAGTGAGTCGAAGGGCGGGGCCGTTAGCACAGATACGCAGTATTTT.

The V gene is TRBV28, the J gene TRBJ2-2; TRBD1 agrees at 7 bases. V was pared by 10 bases and J by 5 bases, with 7 bases of the junction left unmatched. CDR1 and CDR2 from the germline V gene are MDHEN and SYDVKM. The CDR3 contains 13 residues. The CDR3 loop is CATNRGWTGELFF. DNA of the CDR3: TGTGCCACTAACAGGGGATGGACCGGGGAGCTGTTTTTT.

This clone appeared a few times. The chain is built from TRBV9 and TRBJ1-6, with D hard to call. The CDR3 runs to 12 residues. Germline CDR1 is SGDLS and CDR2 is YYNGEE. V lost 0 bases to trimming and J lost 6 bases, with 1 base between them. CDR3 in DNA: TGTGCCAGCAGCGTAGGTAATTCACCCCTCCACTTT. Protein sequence: CASSVGNSPLHF.

The chain couples TRBV5-1 to TRBJ1-1; no definite D call. The CDR3 is made up of 13 amino acids. Germline V gene sequence: CDR1 SGHRS, CDR2 YFSETQ. The V and J ends lost 7 bases and 3 bases respectively, with 13 bases between them. The CDR3 DNA is TGCGCCAGCTCGTATGGAGGAGACACTGAAGCTTTCTTT. This codes for CASSYGGDTEAFF.

This rearrangement joins TRBV5-6 to TRBJ2-1; D possibly matches TRBD1 or TRBD2 (5 bases each). The germline gives CDR1 SGHDT, CDR2 YYEEEE. The V end lost 5 bases, the J end lost 0 bases, and 12 bases lay between the germline ends. The CDR3 totals 15 residues. The CDR3 loop is CASRTGPSSYNEQFF. In DNA form, the CDR3 reads TGTGCCAGCAGGACGGGGCCTAGCTCCTACAATGAGCAGTTCTTC.

The chain joins TRBV11-2 to TRBJ2-1; 7 bases line up with TRBD2. Per germline, CDR1 SGHAT and CDR2 FQNNGV. CDR3 length equals 19 residues. The junction had 17 bases not matched to a gene; V was cut back by 3 bases and J by 3 bases. CDR3: CASSLSWEGSRPHYNEQFF. The CDR3 DNA is TGTGCCAGCAGCTTGTCTTGGGAGGGGTCGCGCCCTCACTACAATGAGCAGTTCTTC.

This clone was recorded only once. The sample has other DNA sequences that encode this CDR3 too. The rearrangement uses TRBV5-5 and TRBJ2-1; no clear D. This CDR3 spans 12 amino acids. Trimming pared 1 base from V and 5 bases from J, leaving 4 bases between. Germline V CDR1 and CDR2: SGHKS, YYEKEE (reference sequence). CDR3 sequence reads: CASSLYDNEQFF. In DNA form, the CDR3 reads TGTGCCAGCAGCTTGTACGACAATGAGCAGTTCTTC.

The chain recombines TRBV28 with TRBJ1-1; D unclear. V gave up 3 bases and J gave up 0 bases, with 8 bases separating them. CDR1 is MDHEN, CDR2 SYDVKM, per germline. This CDR3 region has 14 residues. In nucleotides, the CDR3 is TGTGCCAGCAGTTTTTTCAGTATGAACACTGAAGCTTTCTTT. Amino acids: CASSFFSMNTEAFF.

There are a few counts of this clone. Other DNA sequences in this sample translate to the same CDR3. This chain joins TRBV5-4 and TRBJ1-1; D remains ambiguous. From germline, CDR1 is SGHNT and CDR2 YYREEE (reference sequence). Trimming removed 1 base from V and 2 bases from J, with 6 bases in between. The CDR3 consists of 13 residues. This CDR3 reads CASSLWGNTEAFF. The CDR3 bases are TGTGCCAGCAGCTTGTGGGGAAACACTGAAGCTTTCTTT.

This clone appeared a single time. The chain joins TRBV7-7 to TRBJ2-7, with D maybe TRBD1 (6 bases). Between the trimmed V and J ends, which lost 5 bases and 2 bases, there was a span of 10 bases. The germline V gene has CDR1 SSHAT and CDR2 FNYEAQ (reference sequence). The length of the CDR3 is 13 residues. The CDR3 loop is CASSPRDTYEQYF. In DNA, the CDR3 is TGTGCCAGCAGCCCCCGGGACACCTACGAGCAGTACTTC. The variable domain in full, completed from reference TRBV7-7 and TRBJ2-7, reads GAGVSQSPRYKVTKRGQDVTLRCDPISSHATLYWYQQALGQGPEFLTYFNYEAQPDKSGLPSDRFSAERPEGSISTLTIQRTEQRDSAMYRCASSPRDTYEQYFGPGTRLTVT.

The chain carries TRBV7-9 and TRBJ1-2; D call uncertain. Trimming took 5 bases from V and 7 from J, leaving 17 bases between them. This CDR3 comprises 14 residues. Germline V CDR1 and CDR2: SEHNR, FQNEAQ (reference sequence). The CDR3: CASSPGGETAGYTF. In DNA form, the CDR3 reads TGTGCCAGCAGCCCGGGTGGGGAAACGGCTGGCTACACCTTC.

The V gene is TRBV19, the J gene TRBJ2-3; 8 nucleotides agree with TRBD2. Germline V gene lookup returns CDR1 LNHDA and CDR2 SQIVND (reference sequence). V shed 10 bases, J shed 2 bases, and the junction held 11 bases outside the gene matches. The CDR3 has 15 amino acids. CDR3 bases: TGTGCCACAAGCGGGGGCCCGCCATCCACAGATACGCAGTATTTT. Residues: CATSGGPPSTDTQYF. Combining the CDR3 with reference TRBV19 and TRBJ2-3 gives the whole variable domain DGGITQSPKYLFRKEGQNVTLSCEQNLNHDAMYWYRQDPGQGLRLIYYSQIVNDFQKGDIAEGYSVSREKKESFPLTVTSAQKNPTAFYLCATSGGPPSTDTQYFGPGTRLTVL.

The chain uses TRBV7-2 and TRBJ1-5; D unresolved. Trimming left V 3 bases short and J 5 bases short, with 14 bases between. This CDR3 contains 15 residues. Germline V gene data show CDR1 as SGHTA and CDR2 as FQGNSA. DNA for the CDR3: TGTGCCAGCAGCTTGGGAGATTACTTTGATCAGCCCCAGCATTTT. It yields the protein CASSLGDYFDQPQHF.

This clone was counted a single time. The chain's CDR3 is CASSITTSGGTGELFF. The CDR3 bases are TGTGCCAGTAGTATAACAACTAGCGGGGGGACCGGGGAGCTGTTTTTT. This chain links TRBV19 with TRBJ2-2, with TRBD2 matching 12 bases. Germline loops: CDR1 LNHDA, CDR2 SQIVND (reference sequence). V trimming: 2 bases; J trimming: 5 bases; junction bases outside the gene matches: 3. There are 16 residues in the CDR3.

The chain joins TRBV7-3 to TRBJ2-5, with 8 bases fitting TRBD1. V shed 3 bases and J 2 bases; nucleotides not matched to a gene: 5. CDR1 SGHTA and CDR2 FQGTGA come from the germline V gene. This CDR3 region has 15 residues. The CDR3 region is CASSFTGGRQETQYF. The CDR3 DNA is TGTGCCAGCAGCTTTACAGGGGGAAGGCAAGAGACCCAGTACTTC.

The gene calls are TRBV29-1 and TRBJ2-6; 7 bases agree with TRBD1. The V segment lost 6 bases and the J segment 2 bases; nucleotides outside the gene matches: 1. The length of the CDR3 is 13 residues. Per germline, CDR1 SQVTM and CDR2 ANQGSEA. The CDR3 reads CSVTGAGANVLTF. CDR3 nucleotide sequence: TGCAGCGTCACAGGGGCTGGGGCCAACGTCCTGACTTTC.

V and J are TRBV7-6 and TRBJ2-1; D call uncertain. CDR3 length equals 14 residues. V dropped 3 bases and J dropped 5 bases, with 11 bases sitting between them. The germline gives CDR1 SGHVS, CDR2 FNYEAQ. DNA of the CDR3: TGTGCCAGCAGCTTTTTACAGATCGACAATGAGCAGTTCTTC. This encodes CASSFLQIDNEQFF.

V and J are TRBV28 and TRBJ2-7; D ambiguous. The CDR3 sequence is 12 residues long. From germline, CDR1 is MDHEN and CDR2 SYDVKM. V lost 3 bases and J lost 3, with 6 bases in between. CDR3 residues: CASSFPHYEQYF. Here the CDR3 DNA reads TGTGCCAGCAGTTTCCCCCACTACGAGCAGTACTTC.

J is TRBJ2-7 and V is TRBV2; D remains unclear. The V end lost 8 bases, the J end lost 1 base, and 21 bases lay between the germline ends. The CDR3 runs to 16 residues. In germline, CDR1 is SNHLY, CDR2 FYNNEI. In DNA form, the CDR3 reads TGTGCCAGCGCAACGTTACCCGCCGTTAGGTCCTACGAGCAGTACGTC. It translates to CASATLPAVRSYEQYV.

The chain uses TRBV25-1 and TRBJ1-5, with a tentative D call TRBD1 (6 bases). Germline V gene data show CDR1 as MGHDK and CDR2 as SYGVNS. This CDR3 contains 13 residues. Trimming left V 3 bases short and J 7 bases short, with 10 bases between. The DNA of the CDR3 is TGTGCCAGCAGTGAGGGGGCCTGGCAGCCCCAGCATTTT. Translating gives CASSEGAWQPQHF. Full variable domain (outside the CDR3, taken from reference TRBV25-1 and TRBJ1-5): EADIYQTPRYLVIGTGKKITLECSQTMGHDKMYWYQQDPGMELHLIHYSYGVNSTEKGDLSSESTVSRIRTEHFPLTLESARPSHTSQYLCASSEGAWQPQHFGDGTRLSIL.